This T cell receptor (beta chain) was identified in a study of blood T cells in healthy people across ages. A sample-barcoded 5' primer and a J-beta primer mix were used in a second PCR of about 6 to 12 cycles. Sequencing of every sample gave 3 million or more CDR3-containing paired-end reads. TCRdb re-analysed the 5' RACE reads in MiXCR, keeping a single row per CDR3 protein. The data contain about 570,000 distinct CDR3 sequences, 25% to 30% of them singletons. Comment on this clonotype: The junction differs from germline at one of its ends, possibly a read error.

Germline assignment: CDR1 SGHAT and CDR2 FQDESV (reference sequence). The CDR3 runs to 14 residues. This clonotype was sampled from a woman between 65 and 79 years old in good health. The sequencing input was blood. This chain connects TRBV11-1 to TRBJ1-1; 9 bases fit TRBD1. The CDR3, as DNA: TGTGCCAGCAGCCCGATGGGACAGGGTATTGAACCTTTCTTT. Its translation: CASSPMGQGIEPFF.